The sequence of this T cell receptor beta chain was determined in a study of control samples from healthy donors and cancer patients. The germline V gene has CDR1 PRHDT and CDR2 FYEKMQ (reference sequence). Trimming took off 0 bases at V and 0 bases at J, with 6 bases between the two ends. The CDR3 contains 15 residues. TCRdb's table, derived via immunoSEQ multiplex PCR, lists solely in-frame clones and lacks some. Altogether 100,000 to 150,000 clones are present, around 93% being singletons, with the ten largest covering approximately 9%. The clonotype comes from a man aged 18-30 years in good health. The chain carries TRBV13 and TRBJ2-1; D gene unclear. The sequenced sample consisted of blood. The CDR3 nucleotides read TGTGCCAGCAGCTTAGGACAGAGCTCCTACAATGAGCAGTTCTTC. Its translation: CASSLGQSSYNEQFF. The entire variable domain, with the rest obtained from reference TRBV13 and TRBJ2-1, is as follows: AAGVIQSPRHLIKEKRETATLKCYPIPRHDTVYWYQQGPGQDPQFLISFYEKMQSDKGSIPDRFSAQQFSDYHSELNMSSLELGDSALYFCASSLGQSSYNEQFFGPGTRLTVL.